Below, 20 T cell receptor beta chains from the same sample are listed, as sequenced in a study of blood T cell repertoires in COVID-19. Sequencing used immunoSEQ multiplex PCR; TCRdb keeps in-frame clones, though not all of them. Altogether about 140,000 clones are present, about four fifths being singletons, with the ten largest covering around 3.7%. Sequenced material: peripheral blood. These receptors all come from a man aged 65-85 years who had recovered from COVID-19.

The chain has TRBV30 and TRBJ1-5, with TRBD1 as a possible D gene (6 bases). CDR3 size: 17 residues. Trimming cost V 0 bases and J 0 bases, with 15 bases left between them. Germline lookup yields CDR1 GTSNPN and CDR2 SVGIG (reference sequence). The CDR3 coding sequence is TGTGCCTGGAGTGTAGCGACAGGCTCTTATAGCAATCAGCCCCAGCATTTT. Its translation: CAWSVATGSYSNQPQHF. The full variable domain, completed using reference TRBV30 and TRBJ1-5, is SQTIHQWPATLVQPVGSPLSLECTVEGTSNPNLYWYRQAAGRGLQLLFYSVGIGQISSEVPQNLSASRPQDRQFILSSKKLLLSDSGFYLCAWSVATGSYSNQPQHFGDGTRLSIL.

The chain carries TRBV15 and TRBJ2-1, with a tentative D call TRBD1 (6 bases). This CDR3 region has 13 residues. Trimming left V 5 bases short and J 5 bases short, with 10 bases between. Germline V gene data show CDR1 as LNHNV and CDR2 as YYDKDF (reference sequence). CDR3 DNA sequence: TGTGCCACCAGCCCCCGGACAGACAATGAGCAGTTCTTC. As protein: CATSPRTDNEQFF. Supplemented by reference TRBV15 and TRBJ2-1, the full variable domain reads DAMVIQNPRYQVTQFGKPVTLSCSQTLNHNVMYWYQQKSSQAPKLLFHYYDKDFNNEADTPDNFQSRRPNTSFCFLDIRSPGLGDTAMYLCATSPRTDNEQFFGPGTRLTVL.

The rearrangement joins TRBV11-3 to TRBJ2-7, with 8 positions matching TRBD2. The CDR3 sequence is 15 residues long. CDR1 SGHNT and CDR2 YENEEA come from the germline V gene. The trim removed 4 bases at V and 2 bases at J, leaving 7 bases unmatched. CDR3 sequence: CASSSGLAATYEQYF. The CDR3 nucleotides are TGTGCCAGCAGCTCTGGACTAGCTGCAACCTACGAGCAGTACTTC. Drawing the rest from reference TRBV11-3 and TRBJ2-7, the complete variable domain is EAGVVQSPRYKIIEKKQPVAFWCNPISGHNTLYWYLQNLGQGPELLIRYENEEAVDDSQLPKDRFSAERLKGVDSTLKIQPAELGDSAVYLCASSSGLAATYEQYFGPGTRLTVT.

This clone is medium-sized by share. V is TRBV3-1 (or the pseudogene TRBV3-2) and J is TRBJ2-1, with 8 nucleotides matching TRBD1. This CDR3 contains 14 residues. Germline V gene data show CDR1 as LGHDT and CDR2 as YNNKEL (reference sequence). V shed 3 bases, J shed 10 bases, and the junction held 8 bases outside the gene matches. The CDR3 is CASSQTGQVREQFF. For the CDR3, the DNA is TGTGCCAGCAGCCAGACGGGACAGGTTCGGGAGCAGTTCTTC.

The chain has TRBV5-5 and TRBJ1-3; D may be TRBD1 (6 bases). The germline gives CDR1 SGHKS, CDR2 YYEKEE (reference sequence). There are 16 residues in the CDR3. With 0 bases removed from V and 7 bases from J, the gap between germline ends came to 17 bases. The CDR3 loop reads CASSLGTVPFVNTIYF. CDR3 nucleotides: TGTGCCAGCAGCTTGGGGACAGTTCCTTTTGTCAACACCATATATTTT.

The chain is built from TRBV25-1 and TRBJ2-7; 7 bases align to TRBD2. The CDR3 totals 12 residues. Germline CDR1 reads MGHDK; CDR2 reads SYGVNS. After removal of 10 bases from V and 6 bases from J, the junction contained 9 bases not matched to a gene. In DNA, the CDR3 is TGTGCCACATCGCGGACTAGGGGCGAGCAGTACTTC. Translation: CATSRTRGEQYF.

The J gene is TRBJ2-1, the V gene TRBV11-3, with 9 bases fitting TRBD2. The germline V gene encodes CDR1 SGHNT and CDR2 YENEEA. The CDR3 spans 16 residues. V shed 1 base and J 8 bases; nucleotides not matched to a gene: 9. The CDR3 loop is CASSLGGLAGTDEQFF. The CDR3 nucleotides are TGTGCCAGCAGCTTAGGTGGGCTAGCGGGAACCGATGAGCAGTTCTTC.

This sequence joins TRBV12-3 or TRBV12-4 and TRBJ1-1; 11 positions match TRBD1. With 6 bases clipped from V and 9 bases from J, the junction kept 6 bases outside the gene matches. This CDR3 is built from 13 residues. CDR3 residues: CASSRGQGAKAFF. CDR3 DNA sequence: TGTGCCAGCAGCCGCGGACAGGGGGCCAAAGCTTTCTTT.

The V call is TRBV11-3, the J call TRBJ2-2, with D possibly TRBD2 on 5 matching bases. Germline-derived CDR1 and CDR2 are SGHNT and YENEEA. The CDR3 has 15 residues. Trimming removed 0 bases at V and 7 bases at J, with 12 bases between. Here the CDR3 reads CASSLELGSGGELFF. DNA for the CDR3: TGTGCCAGCAGCTTAGAGTTGGGGAGCGGCGGGGAGCTGTTTTTT.

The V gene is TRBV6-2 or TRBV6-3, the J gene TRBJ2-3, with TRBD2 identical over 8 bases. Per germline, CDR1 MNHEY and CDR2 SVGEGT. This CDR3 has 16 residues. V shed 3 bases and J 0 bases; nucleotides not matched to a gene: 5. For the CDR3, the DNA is TGTGCCAGCAGTTATCTGCCTAGCGGGAGCACAGATACGCAGTATTTT. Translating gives CASSYLPSGSTDTQYF.

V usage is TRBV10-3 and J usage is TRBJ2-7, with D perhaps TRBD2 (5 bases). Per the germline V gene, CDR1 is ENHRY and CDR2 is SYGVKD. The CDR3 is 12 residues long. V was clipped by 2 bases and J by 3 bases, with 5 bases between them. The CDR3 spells CAISEEGYEQYF. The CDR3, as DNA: TGTGCCATCAGTGAGGAGGGCTACGAGCAGTACTTC.

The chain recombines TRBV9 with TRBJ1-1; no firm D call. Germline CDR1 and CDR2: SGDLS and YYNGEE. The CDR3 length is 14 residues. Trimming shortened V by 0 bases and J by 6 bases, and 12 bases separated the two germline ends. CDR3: CASSVVGGSAEAFF. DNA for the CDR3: TGTGCCAGCAGCGTAGTAGGAGGGTCCGCTGAAGCTTTCTTT.

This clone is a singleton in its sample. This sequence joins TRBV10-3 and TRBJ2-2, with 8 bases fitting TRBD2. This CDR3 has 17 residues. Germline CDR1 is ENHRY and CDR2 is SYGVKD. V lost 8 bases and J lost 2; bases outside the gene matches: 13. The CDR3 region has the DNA TGTGCCATCTCGAAGGAACTAGCGGTTAGTAACACCGGGGAGCTGTTTTTT. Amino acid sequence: CAISKELAVSNTGELFF.

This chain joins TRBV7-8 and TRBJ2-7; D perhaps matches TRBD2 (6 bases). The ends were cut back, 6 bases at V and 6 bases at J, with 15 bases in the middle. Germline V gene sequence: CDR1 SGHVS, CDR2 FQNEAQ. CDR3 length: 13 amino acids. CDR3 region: CASRPRGEPEQYF. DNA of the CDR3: TGTGCCAGCAGGCCGCGGGGAGAGCCCGAGCAGTACTTC.

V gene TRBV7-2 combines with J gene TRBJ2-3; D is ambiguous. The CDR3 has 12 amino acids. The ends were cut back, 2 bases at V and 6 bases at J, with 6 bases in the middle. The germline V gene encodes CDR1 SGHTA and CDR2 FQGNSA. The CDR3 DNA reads TGTGCCAGCAGCTTATTCGCGGATACGCAGTATTTT. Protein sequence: CASSLFADTQYF.

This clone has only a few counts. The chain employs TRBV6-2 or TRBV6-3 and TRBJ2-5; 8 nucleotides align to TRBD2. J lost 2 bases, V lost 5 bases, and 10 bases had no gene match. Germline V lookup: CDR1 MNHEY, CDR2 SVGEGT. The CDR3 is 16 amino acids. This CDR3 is CASSPGDSGVQETQYF. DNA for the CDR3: TGTGCCAGCAGTCCCGGAGATAGCGGGGTTCAAGAGACCCAGTACTTC.

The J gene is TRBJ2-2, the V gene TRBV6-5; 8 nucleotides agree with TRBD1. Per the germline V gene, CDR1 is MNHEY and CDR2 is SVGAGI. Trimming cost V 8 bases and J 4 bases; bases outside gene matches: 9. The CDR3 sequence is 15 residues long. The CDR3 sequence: CASPDATGGTGELFF. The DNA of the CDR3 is TGTGCCAGCCCGGACGCTACAGGGGGCACCGGGGAGCTGTTTTTT.

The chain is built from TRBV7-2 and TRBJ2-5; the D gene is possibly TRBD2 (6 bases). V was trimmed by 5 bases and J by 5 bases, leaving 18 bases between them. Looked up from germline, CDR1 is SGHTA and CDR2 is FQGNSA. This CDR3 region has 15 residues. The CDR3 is CASSPQAGLGETQYF. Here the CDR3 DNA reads TGTGCCAGCAGCCCCCAGGCGGGACTTGGCGAGACCCAGTACTTC.

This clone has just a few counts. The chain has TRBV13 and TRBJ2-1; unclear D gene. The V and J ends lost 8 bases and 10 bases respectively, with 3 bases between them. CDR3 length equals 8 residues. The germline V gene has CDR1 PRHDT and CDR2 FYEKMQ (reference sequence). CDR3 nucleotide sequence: TGTGCCAGCCCAGAGCAGTTCTTC. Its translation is CASPEQFF.

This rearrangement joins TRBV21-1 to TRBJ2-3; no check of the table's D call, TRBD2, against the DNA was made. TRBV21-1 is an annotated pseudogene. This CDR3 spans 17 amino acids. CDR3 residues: CASSRGLAGDPTDTQYF. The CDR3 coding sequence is TGTGCCAGCAGCAGGGGACTAGCGGGGGACCCCACAGATACGCAGTATTTT.